Following are 6 T cell receptor beta chains from one sample sequenced in a study of CD8 T cells in Susac syndrome. The authors reverse transcribed roughly 0.5 to 1 ug RNA with random hexamers. TCRdb re-called the immunoSEQ multiplex PCR reads with MiXCR, one entry per CDR3 protein. In the table there are fewer than 200,000 distinct CDR3 sequences, roughly 94% of which are singletons. Sequencing input: CD4+ T cells from PBMCs. The receptors come from a human donor with Susac syndrome.

This CDR3 reads CSANGDRDPTDTQYF. The CDR3 coding sequence is TGCAGTGCTAATGGGGACAGGGACCCCACAGATACGCAGTATTTT. The chain carries TRBV20-1 and TRBJ2-3; 9 nucleotides agree with TRBD1. Trimming took 4 bases from V and 2 from J; bases not matched to a gene: 7. There are 15 residues in the CDR3. The germline gives CDR1 DFQATT, CDR2 SNEGSKA (reference sequence).

V usage is TRBV29-1 and J usage is TRBJ1-1, with 7 bases identical to TRBD1. The V gene's germline CDR1 is SQVTM and CDR2 ANQGSEA. The CDR3 is 14 amino acids. The ends lost 4 bases at V and 4 bases at J; junction bases unmatched: 9. The CDR3 is CSVVGGSETTEAFF. DNA for the CDR3: TGCAGCGTTGTAGGGGGCTCGGAGACCACTGAAGCTTTCTTT.

The rearrangement links TRBV20-1 to TRBJ1-6; D gene uncertain. Per germline, CDR1 DFQATT and CDR2 SNEGSKA (reference sequence). V was cut by 5 bases and J by 7 bases, with 15 bases left in between. The CDR3 sequence is 14 residues long. The CDR3 nucleotides read TGCAGTGCTCACCTAGGGCAGAGCAATTCACCCCTCCACTTT. As protein: CSAHLGQSNSPLHF.

The CDR3 here is CASSLLTGSSYEQYF. DNA of the CDR3: TGCGCCAGCAGTCTACTGACAGGTTCTTCCTACGAGCAGTACTTC. The rearrangement joins TRBV10-2 to TRBJ2-7; the D gene is possibly TRBD1 (6 bases). The CDR3 is made up of 15 amino acids. The V gene lost 5 bases and the J gene lost 1 base, with 15 bases spanning the gap. CDR1 and CDR2 from the germline V gene are WSHSY and SAAADI.

The chain uses TRBV5-6 and TRBJ2-7; D not certain. CDR3 size: 15 residues. V gave up 0 bases and J gave up 0 bases, with 10 bases separating them. The germline CDR1 and CDR2 sequences are SGHDT and YYEEEE. CDR3 DNA sequence: TGTGCCAGCAGCTTGGGAGTTTCCTTCTCCTACGAGCAGTACTTC. Protein sequence: CASSLGVSFSYEQYF.

This rearrangement joins TRBV27 to TRBJ2-7, with D perhaps being TRBD1 or TRBD2 (5 bases each). This CDR3 contains 13 residues. V was trimmed by 0 bases and J by 2 bases, leaving 5 bases between them. Germline-derived CDR1 and CDR2 are MNHEY and SMNVEV (reference sequence). The CDR3 is CASSLSGPYEQYF. For the CDR3, the DNA is TGTGCCAGCAGTTTATCGGGACCCTACGAGCAGTACTTC.